These 14 T cell receptor beta chains were all obtained from the same sample, sequenced in a study of T cell responses to AZD1222 COVID-19 vaccine. Sequencing was performed with immunoSEQ multiplex PCR; in TCRdb, only in-frame clones are kept and a portion is missing. The sample lists roughly 150,000 clones, 90% to 95% occurring once. This specimen was peripheral blood, taken on day 0 of AZD1222 vaccination. The receptor set was obtained from an adult in good health.

This sequence joins TRBV3-1 (or the pseudogene TRBV3-2) and TRBJ1-6; no reliable D call. The CDR3 covers 14 residues. Between the trimmed V and J ends, which lost 4 bases and 9 bases, there was a span of 13 bases. The V gene's germline CDR1 is LGHDT and CDR2 YNNKEL (reference sequence). CDR3: CASSLSTLVSPLHF. CDR3 nucleotide sequence: TGTGCCAGCAGCCTATCGACCTTAGTTTCACCCCTCCACTTT.

This clone was counted once. The chain joins TRBV28 to TRBJ1-4; D may be TRBD1 (6 bases). This CDR3 has 14 residues. The ends were cut back, 3 bases at V and 7 bases at J, with 12 bases in the middle. The germline gives CDR1 MDHEN, CDR2 SYDVKM. This chain's CDR3 is CASSFRQGPEKLFF. As DNA, the CDR3 is TGTGCCAGCAGTTTCCGGCAGGGGCCTGAAAAACTGTTTTTT.

The chain couples TRBV3-1 (or the pseudogene TRBV3-2) to TRBJ1-3; 9 positions agree with TRBD1. The CDR3 totals 19 residues. Germline values: CDR1 LGHDT, CDR2 YNNKEL (reference sequence). V lost 0 bases and J lost 0; bases outside the gene matches: 9. In nucleotides, the CDR3 is TGTGCCAGCAGCCAAGAACGTGGGACAGGGACATTCTCTGGAAACACCATATATTTT. Amino acids: CASSQERGTGTFSGNTIYF.

This chain's CDR3 is CASGLNGAGPMNTEAFF. CDR3 coding DNA: TGTGCTAGTGGTTTGAACGGGGCAGGGCCCATGAACACTGAAGCTTTCTTT. The chain combines TRBV12-5 with TRBJ1-1; D might be TRBD1 (5 bases). Trimming shortened V by 2 bases and J by 0 bases, and 16 bases separated the two germline ends. The germline V gene encodes CDR1 LGHNT and CDR2 FRNRAP. The length of the CDR3 is 17 residues.

The table lists this clone with a few counts. The gene calls are TRBV19 and TRBJ1-4; D is perhaps TRBD1 (6 bases). This CDR3 has 15 residues. Germline V gives CDR1 LNHDA, CDR2 SQIVND (reference sequence). Trimming removed 5 bases from V and 0 bases from J, with 10 bases in between. As DNA, the CDR3 is TGTGCCAGTAGTCCACGACAGGCAACTAATGAAAAACTGTTTTTT. It is translated as CASSPRQATNEKLFF.

A single count supports this clone. The gene calls are TRBV6-1 and TRBJ1-3, with D maybe TRBD1 (5 bases). V lost 2 bases and J lost 4, with 9 bases in between. Germline CDR1 is MNHNS and CDR2 is SASEGT. The CDR3 runs to 14 residues. For the CDR3, the DNA is TGTGCCAGCAGTGAATCCGGGGGAGGAAACACCATATATTTT. Its protein product is CASSESGGGNTIYF.

The chain carries TRBV5-3 and TRBJ1-2; perhaps TRBD1 as D (6 bases). TRBV5-3 is an ORF, and what it does is uncertain. With 2 bases removed from V and 5 bases from J, the gap between germline ends came to 7 bases. The CDR3 totals 12 residues. The DNA of the CDR3 is TGTGCCAGAAGCTTCGGACAGTATGGCTACACCTTC. Translated, it gives CARSFGQYGYTF.

The V call is TRBV14, the J call TRBJ1-1, with a possible D match to TRBD1 (5 bases). Germline-derived CDR1 and CDR2 are SGHDN and FVKESK. This CDR3 has 13 amino acids. Trimming took off 5 bases at V and 5 bases at J, with 12 bases between the two ends. The CDR3 region is CASSWGRRTEAFF. CDR3 bases: TGTGCCAGCAGCTGGGGCAGGAGGACTGAAGCTTTCTTT.

This sequence joins TRBV2 and TRBJ1-2; 7 positions agree with TRBD1. Unmatched junction bases numbered 13, after V lost 2 bases and J lost 4 bases. Germline V gene data show CDR1 as SNHLY and CDR2 as FYNNEI. This CDR3 region has 17 residues. The CDR3 nucleotides are TGTGCCAGCAGTGAATTGTTCGGGCAGGGGGGGGCCTATGGCTACACCTTC. Translated: CASSELFGQGGAYGYTF.

This chain joins TRBV2 and TRBJ1-2; maybe TRBD1 (6 bases). Per the germline V gene, CDR1 is SNHLY and CDR2 is FYNNEI. V lost 5 bases, J lost 4 bases, and 14 bases lay in between. The CDR3 has 14 residues. CDR3 sequence (DNA): TGTGCCAGCAGTTCACAGGGATTCCGCTATGGCTACACCTTC. It encodes CASSSQGFRYGYTF.

This chain connects TRBV19 to TRBJ2-2, with unresolved D. The CDR3 has 15 residues. Trimming stripped 7 bases from V and 8 bases from J, with 20 bases between. Germline lookup yields CDR1 LNHDA and CDR2 SQIVND (reference sequence). The chain's CDR3 is CASTISTGGLGELFF. DNA for the CDR3: TGTGCCAGTACCATATCCACCGGTGGGTTAGGGGAGCTGTTTTTT.

CDR3: CASSLLSGNTIYF. As DNA, the CDR3 is TGTGCCAGCAGCTTACTCTCTGGAAACACCATATATTTT. The chain is built from TRBV7-9 and TRBJ1-3; D not certain. There are 13 residues in the CDR3. CDR1 SEHNR and CDR2 FQNEAQ come from the germline V gene (reference sequence). V was trimmed by 2 bases and J by 0 bases, leaving 2 bases between them.

This chain joins TRBV27 and TRBJ1-4; maybe TRBD1 (6 bases). In germline, CDR1 is MNHEY, CDR2 SMNVEV (reference sequence). The V end was cut by 4 bases, the J end by 8 bases, with 20 bases between. The CDR3 is 16 amino acids. CDR3 in DNA: TGTGCCAGCAGTTCCCGAGCGACTGGTAGGGGGGAAAAACTGTTTTTT. Amino acids: CASSSRATGRGEKLFF. Full variable domain (remainder filled in from reference TRBV27 and TRBJ1-4): EAQVTQNPRYLITVTGKKLTVTCSQNMNHEYMSWYRQDPGLGLRQIYYSMNVEVTDKGDVPEGYKVSRKEKRNFPLILESPSPNQTSLYFCASSSRATGRGEKLFFGSGTQLSVL.

The chain links TRBV5-4 to TRBJ1-6; D is possibly TRBD1 (6 bases). Trimming stripped 4 bases from V and 6 bases from J, with 17 bases between. The germline V gene has CDR1 SGHNT and CDR2 YYREEE (reference sequence). This CDR3 region has 16 residues. The CDR3 loop reads CASSMNRDTLNSPLHF. The CDR3 DNA follows: TGTGCCAGCAGCATGAACCGGGACACTCTTAATTCACCCCTCCACTTT. Complete variable domain (other parts from reference TRBV5-4 and TRBJ1-6): ETGVTQSPTHLIKTRGQQVTLRCSSQSGHNTVSWYQQALGQGPQFIFQYYREEENGRGNFPPRFSGLQFPNYSSELNVNALELDDSALYLCASSMNRDTLNSPLHFGNGTRLTVT.